These 19 T cell receptor beta chains were all obtained from the same sample, sequenced in a study of a mutant IDH1 vaccine in newly diagnosed glioma. As to time point: baseline, week 1 (first vaccination visit). Regarding treatment: pre-vaccination baseline after standard-of-care therapy. Repertoires were generated with immunoSEQ multiplex PCR, while TCRdb's copy carries only in-frame clones and drops some. The data show about 24,000 clones, more than 85% seen once. This sample comprised PBMCs, obtained from a glioma patient treated with radiotherapy, temozolomide or both. The receptors originated from a man aged 30 to 39 with glioma.

This clone is labeled as medium-sized. V gene TRBV7-9 combines with J gene TRBJ2-7, with TRBD1 matching over 7 bases. Trimming at V came to 5 bases and at J to 0 bases, leaving 4 bases not matched to a gene. The CDR3 has 14 amino acids. The germline V gene has CDR1 SEHNR and CDR2 FQNEAQ (reference sequence). The CDR3 loop reads CASSRTGVSYEQYF. The CDR3 DNA follows: TGTGCCAGCAGCCGTACAGGGGTCTCCTACGAGCAGTACTTC.

The rearrangement joins TRBV5-4 to TRBJ2-1, with D possibly being TRBD2 (5 bases). CDR3 length: 15 residues. V dropped 0 bases and J dropped 4 bases, with 11 bases sitting between them. In germline, CDR1 is SGHNT, CDR2 YYREEE (reference sequence). For the CDR3, the DNA is TGTGCCAGCAGCTTGGATATACGCGGGTACAATGAGCAGTTCTTC. Translated, it gives CASSLDIRGYNEQFF. Looking up the rest from reference TRBV5-4 and TRBJ2-1 gives the full variable domain: ETGVTQSPTHLIKTRGQQVTLRCSSQSGHNTVSWYQQALGQGPQFIFQYYREEENGRGNFPPRFSGLQFPNYSSELNVNALELDDSALYLCASSLDIRGYNEQFFGPGTRLTVL.

The table lists this clone with a count of one. The chain joins TRBV15 to TRBJ2-7; 7 positions agree with TRBD1. The CDR3 contains 14 residues. Trimming cost V 0 bases and J 5 bases; bases outside gene matches: 4. From germline, CDR1 is LNHNV and CDR2 YYDKDF (reference sequence). The CDR3 DNA is TGTGCCACCAGCAGAGATTCAGGGACAGACGAGCAGTACTTC. Translation: CATSRDSGTDEQYF.

The chain joins TRBV5-1 to TRBJ2-7, with 7 bases fitting TRBD1. This CDR3 spans 14 amino acids. The trim removed 0 bases at V and 4 bases at J, leaving 4 bases unmatched. Germline CDR1 and CDR2: SGHRS and YFSETQ. The CDR3 DNA reads TGCGCCAGCAGCTTGGACAGGGGTTTTTACGAGCAGTACTTC. Translated, it gives CASSLDRGFYEQYF.

The gene calls are TRBV4-1 and TRBJ1-4, with D unresolved. CDR3 length equals 15 residues. The V end was cut by 5 bases, the J end by 0 bases, with 10 bases between. Germline CDR1 MGHRA, CDR2 YSYEKL. The DNA of the CDR3 is TGCGCCAGCAGCTCAAGCATTCCAACTAATGAAAAACTGTTTTTT. It specifies CASSSSIPTNEKLFF.

The chain uses TRBV11-3 and TRBJ2-2, with 7 nucleotides matching TRBD1. Trimming at V came to 7 bases and at J to 0 bases, leaving 2 bases not matched to a gene. The CDR3 consists of 14 residues. CDR1 is SGHNT and CDR2 is YENEEA in the germline V gene. The CDR3 DNA sequence: TGTGCCAGCAAGGGACAGACGAACACCGGGGAGCTGTTTTTT. It translates to CASKGQTNTGELFF.

The V and J genes are TRBV28 and TRBJ1-1; D is unresolved. Germline CDR1 reads MDHEN; CDR2 reads SYDVKM. The CDR3 is 12 residues long. With 0 bases removed from V and 7 bases from J, the gap between germline ends came to 6 bases. The CDR3 nucleotides read TGTGCCAGCAGTTTATGGTTGAATGAAGCTTTCTTT. Translation: CASSLWLNEAFF.

The chain combines TRBV5-5 with TRBJ1-2; 9 nucleotides match TRBD1. The CDR3 has 14 residues. Germline values: CDR1 SGHKS, CDR2 YYEKEE (reference sequence). The V segment lost 5 bases and the J segment 11 bases; nucleotides outside the gene matches: 13. In DNA form, the CDR3 reads TGTGCCAGCAGTGGAATAGGGACAGGGTTTATGTACACCTTC. Its translation is CASSGIGTGFMYTF.

The V gene is TRBV6-5, the J gene TRBJ1-3, with a tentative D call TRBD1 (5 bases). Germline-derived CDR1 and CDR2 are MNHEY and SVGAGI. Trimming took off 8 bases at V and 4 bases at J, with 15 bases between the two ends. The CDR3 has 14 residues. DNA for the CDR3: TGTGCCAGCCAAGTCCCAGGGCCCGGAAACACCATATATTTT. Its protein product is CASQVPGPGNTIYF.

The J gene is TRBJ1-4, the V gene TRBV4-1; D perhaps matches TRBD1 (6 bases). Germline V CDR1 and CDR2: MGHRA, YSYEKL. The CDR3 has 15 residues. The V end lost 5 bases, the J end lost 4 bases, and 14 bases lay between the germline ends. CDR3 nucleotides: TGCGCCAGCAGCGACACAGGGTCGGGTAATGAAAAACTGTTTTTT. Amino acid sequence: CASSDTGSGNEKLFF.

This chain links TRBV23-1 with TRBJ2-7; no clear D gene. TRBV23-1 carries the ORF label, with uncertain function. The CDR3 is made up of 10 amino acids. Trimming left V 6 bases short and J 3 bases short, with 3 bases between. For the CDR3, the DNA is TGCGCCAGCAGAGTCTACGAGCAGTACTTC. Protein product: CASRVYEQYF.

The J gene is TRBJ1-1, the V gene TRBV6-1; D gene uncertain. Germline assignment: CDR1 MNHNS and CDR2 SASEGT. Trimming cost V 0 bases and J 0 bases, with 8 bases left between them. There are 15 residues in the CDR3. The CDR3 is CASSEAPGLNTEAFF. The CDR3 bases are TGTGCCAGCAGTGAAGCCCCGGGCCTGAACACTGAAGCTTTCTTT.

The V and J genes are TRBV5-8 and TRBJ2-1; the D gene is possibly TRBD1 (5 bases). Germline V gene sequence: CDR1 SGHTS, CDR2 YDEGEE. The CDR3 contains 15 residues. Trimming took off 4 bases at V and 3 bases at J, with 14 bases between the two ends. The CDR3 bases are TGTGCCAGCAGCCAGGGTATAGGGCGCTACAATGAGCAGTTCTTC. Translation gives CASSQGIGRYNEQFF.

The chain is built from TRBV7-2 and TRBJ2-7; TRBD1 agrees at 10 bases. With 2 bases clipped from V and 2 bases from J, the junction kept 6 bases outside the gene matches. CDR1 SGHTA and CDR2 FQGNSA come from the germline V gene. The CDR3 has 16 amino acids. In DNA form, the CDR3 reads TGTGCCAGCAGCTTATGGGGAGGACAGGGGGCCTACGAGCAGTACTTC. It yields the protein CASSLWGGQGAYEQYF.

This sequence joins TRBV11-2 and TRBJ2-7; the D gene is possibly TRBD1 (5 bases). Trimming removed 5 bases at V and 2 bases at J, with 13 bases between. Germline V gene lookup returns CDR1 SGHAT and CDR2 FQNNGV. This CDR3 spans 14 amino acids. CDR3 sequence reads: CASSIWTRPYEQYF. Written as DNA, the CDR3 is TGTGCCAGCAGCATCTGGACAAGACCCTACGAGCAGTACTTC.

This rearrangement joins TRBV18 to TRBJ1-2, with 7 bases aligning to TRBD1. Per germline, CDR1 KGHSH and CDR2 LQKENI. The CDR3 is 14 amino acids. V was clipped by 3 bases and J by 3 bases; unmatched bases: 4. As DNA, the CDR3 is TGTGCCAGCTCACCGTCAGGGGGAGACTATGGCTACACCTTC. Residues: CASSPSGGDYGYTF.

In its sample, this clone was seen once. This chain links TRBV2 with TRBJ1-1; D is unclear. Deletions cut 7 bases from V and 4 bases from J, with 13 bases between. Germline V CDR1 and CDR2: SNHLY, FYNNEI. The CDR3 is 13 residues long. CDR3 coding DNA: TGTGCCAGCAACACCGGGCCGGGCACTGAAGCTTTCTTT. This sequence encodes CASNTGPGTEAFF.

This chain connects TRBV6-1 to TRBJ1-5; D remains ambiguous. The CDR3 length is 16 residues. In germline, CDR1 is MNHNS, CDR2 SASEGT. V was cut by 4 bases and J by 0 bases, with 13 bases left in between. The CDR3 reads CASSVLTGNSNQPQHF. The DNA of the CDR3 is TGTGCCAGCAGTGTCCTAACTGGGAATAGCAATCAGCCCCAGCATTTT.

The chain employs TRBV27 and TRBJ1-6; no clear D gene. V was clipped by 6 bases and J by 0 bases, with 9 bases between them. Germline V gene data show CDR1 as MNHEY and CDR2 as SMNVEV (reference sequence). The CDR3 totals 15 residues. The CDR3 loop reads CASSPPFSYNSPLHF. In DNA, the CDR3 is TGTGCCAGCAGCCCCCCGTTCTCCTATAATTCACCCCTCCACTTT.